This T cell receptor beta chain was identified in a study of cytomegalovirus exposure and HLA in healthy donors. Per the germline V gene, CDR1 is SGHNT and CDR2 is YENEEA. This CDR3 has 15 residues. V lost 8 bases and J lost 2; bases outside the gene matches: 7. Researchers ran the PCR with 60 Vbeta and 13 Jbeta primers. Sequenced by immunoSEQ multiplex PCR; TCRdb stores in-frame clones only, minus some. The table has some 100,000 clones, approximately 77% seen once. The sample consisted of PBMCs. The clonotype originates from a male donor in good health and CMV-seropositive. The J gene is TRBJ2-2, the V gene TRBV11-3, with 8 bases identical to TRBD2. The CDR3 DNA is TGTGCCAGCGTAGCGGGGTATCGTAACACCGGGGAGCTGTTTTTT. This translates into CASVAGYRNTGELFF. The whole variable domain, remainder taken from reference TRBV11-3 and TRBJ2-2, is EAGVVQSPRYKIIEKKQPVAFWCNPISGHNTLYWYLQNLGQGPELLIRYENEEAVDDSQLPKDRFSAERLKGVDSTLKIQPAELGDSAVYLCASVAGYRNTGELFFGEGSRLTVL.